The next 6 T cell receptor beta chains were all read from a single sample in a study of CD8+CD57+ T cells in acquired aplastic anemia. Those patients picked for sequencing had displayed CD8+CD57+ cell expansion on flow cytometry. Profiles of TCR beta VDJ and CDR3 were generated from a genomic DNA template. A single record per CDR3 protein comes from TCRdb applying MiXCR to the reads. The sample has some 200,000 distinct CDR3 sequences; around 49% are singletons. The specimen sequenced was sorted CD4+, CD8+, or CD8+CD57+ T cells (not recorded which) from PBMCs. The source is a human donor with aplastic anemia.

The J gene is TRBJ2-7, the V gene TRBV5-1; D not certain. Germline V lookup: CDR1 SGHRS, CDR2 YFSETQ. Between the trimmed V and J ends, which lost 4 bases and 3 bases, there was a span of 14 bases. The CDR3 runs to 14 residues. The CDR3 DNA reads TGCGCCAGCAGCGGTTCCTATTCCGACTACGAGCAGTACTTC. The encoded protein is CASSGSYSDYEQYF.

CDR3 coding DNA: TGTGCCATCAGTCAGGGACAGGGGGGCACTGAAGCTTTCTTT. Its translation is CAISQGQGGTEAFF. This rearrangement joins TRBV10-3 to TRBJ1-1, with 11 bases lining up with TRBD1. Germline lookup yields CDR1 ENHRY and CDR2 SYGVKD. Unmatched junction bases numbered 3, after V lost 5 bases and J lost 4 bases. This CDR3 has 14 residues.

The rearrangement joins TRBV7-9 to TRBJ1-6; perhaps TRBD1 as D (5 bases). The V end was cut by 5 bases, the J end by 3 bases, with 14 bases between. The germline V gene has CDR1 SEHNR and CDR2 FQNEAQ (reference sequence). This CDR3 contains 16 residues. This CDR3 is CASSPGLSNYNSPLHF. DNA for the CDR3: TGTGCCAGCAGCCCGGGACTCTCTAACTATAATTCACCCCTCCACTTT.

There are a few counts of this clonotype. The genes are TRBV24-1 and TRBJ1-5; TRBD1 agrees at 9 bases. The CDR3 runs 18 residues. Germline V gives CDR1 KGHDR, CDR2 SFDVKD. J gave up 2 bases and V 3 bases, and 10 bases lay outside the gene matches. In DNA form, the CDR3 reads TGTGCCACCAGTGATGGGACAGGGAGCGCTACTGGCAATCAGCCCCAGCATTTT. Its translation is CATSDGTGSATGNQPQHF.

Here the CDR3 reads CASSLTRGQTYGYTF. DNA for the CDR3: TGCGCCAGCAGCTTGACGAGGGGCCAAACTTATGGCTACACCTTC. The gene calls are TRBV5-1 and TRBJ1-2, with a possible D match to TRBD1 (5 bases). Germline assignment: CDR1 SGHRS and CDR2 YFSETQ. Trimming removed 1 base from V and 5 bases from J, with 15 bases in between. The CDR3 loop spans 15 amino acids.

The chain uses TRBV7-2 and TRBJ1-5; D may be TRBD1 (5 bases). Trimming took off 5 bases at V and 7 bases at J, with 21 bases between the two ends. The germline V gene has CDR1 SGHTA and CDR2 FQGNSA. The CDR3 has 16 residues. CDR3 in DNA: TGTGCCAGCAGCCGCCGGGACCTAGCCTACGAGCAGCCCCAGCATTTT. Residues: CASSRRDLAYEQPQHF.